What follows are 25 T cell receptor beta chains derived from one specimen sequenced in a study of blood T cell repertoires in COVID-19. Here immunoSEQ multiplex PCR was the method, and the copy in TCRdb shows in-frame clones only, minus some. The sample lists 360,000 or so clones, about 90% occurring once. The source material was PBMCs or T cells enriched from blood (not recorded which). The receptors stem from a woman aged 25 to 45 who had recovered from COVID-19.

The chain recombines TRBV7-3 with TRBJ2-6; TRBD2 aligns across 8 bases. This CDR3 contains 20 residues. The trim removed 0 bases at V and 0 bases at J, leaving 10 bases unmatched. The germline gives CDR1 SGHTA, CDR2 FQGTGA. This chain's CDR3 is CASSLTPTAGGRSGANVLTF. CDR3 nucleotides: TGTGCCAGCAGCTTAACCCCTACTGCGGGAGGCCGCTCTGGGGCCAACGTCCTGACTTTC.

The rearrangement links TRBV3-1 (or the pseudogene TRBV3-2) to TRBJ2-7; TRBD1 agrees at 11 bases. The germline V gene has CDR1 LGHDT and CDR2 YNNKEL (reference sequence). CDR3 length: 14 residues. V was clipped by 4 bases and J by 7 bases; unmatched bases: 6. The chain's CDR3 is CASSRGQGVSEQYF. The DNA for the CDR3 is TGTGCCAGCAGCCGGGGACAGGGGGTGAGTGAGCAGTACTTC.

Note on this clone: Different DNA sequences within this sample yield the same CDR3. The chain joins TRBV28 to TRBJ2-7, with D possibly matching TRBD1 (5 bases). Trimming took off 5 bases at V and 4 bases at J, with 12 bases between the two ends. Germline V gives CDR1 MDHEN, CDR2 SYDVKM. The CDR3 consists of 13 residues. DNA of the CDR3: TGTGCCAGCAGTCCCCTGGGGCCTTACGAGCAGTACTTC. Amino acids: CASSPLGPYEQYF.

The chain has TRBV6-5 and TRBJ1-2; a weak D match, TRBD1 (5 bases). The CDR3 consists of 15 residues. In germline, CDR1 is MNHEY, CDR2 SVGAGI. Trimming shortened V by 8 bases and J by 0 bases, and 16 bases separated the two germline ends. CDR3 region: CASRAGWGANYGYTF. The DNA for the CDR3 is TGTGCCAGCCGAGCAGGGTGGGGGGCTAACTATGGCTACACCTTC.

The rearrangement uses TRBV4-1 and TRBJ2-7, with 9 bases identical to TRBD2. V gave up 5 bases and J gave up 2 bases; unmatched junction bases: 4. Germline V gene sequence: CDR1 MGHRA, CDR2 YSYEKL. The CDR3 covers 14 residues. CDR3 amino acids: CASSSSGATYEQYF. The CDR3 region has the DNA TGCGCCAGCAGCTCTAGCGGGGCCACCTACGAGCAGTACTTC.

The CDR3 loop reads CASDPGTLPWGNQPQHF. For the CDR3, the DNA is TGTGCCAGCGACCCAGGGACTCTCCCTTGGGGGAATCAGCCCCAGCATTTT. This chain joins TRBV19 and TRBJ1-5, with a weak D call TRBD1 (5 bases). V lost 9 bases, J lost 4 bases, and 25 bases lay in between. The CDR3 covers 17 residues. Germline V gene lookup returns CDR1 LNHDA and CDR2 SQIVND (reference sequence).

The rearrangement uses TRBV9 and TRBJ1-5, with 12 bases matching TRBD1. The CDR3 sequence is 14 residues long. Looked up from germline, CDR1 is SGDLS and CDR2 is YYNGEE. After removal of 3 bases from V and 7 bases from J, the junction contained 2 bases not matched to a gene. In nucleotides, the CDR3 is TGTGCCAGCAGCGGCGGGACAGGGGGCCAGCCCCAGCATTTT. Protein: CASSGGTGGQPQHF.

The rearrangement uses TRBV6-5 and TRBJ2-7; 8 bases line up with TRBD1. CDR3 length: 15 residues. Germline V gene sequence: CDR1 MNHEY, CDR2 SVGAGI. The V segment lost 5 bases and the J segment 6 bases; nucleotides outside the gene matches: 12. CDR3: CASSLQGATSSEQYF. CDR3 sequence (DNA): TGTGCCAGCAGTCTCCAGGGGGCTACTAGTTCCGAGCAGTACTTC.

Remarks on this clone: An end of the junction does not agree with germline; a read error may underlie this. The chain is built from TRBV4-1 and TRBJ1-2; no clear D. Germline CDR1 is MGHRA and CDR2 is YSYEKL. The CDR3 length is 15 residues. The CDR3 sequence: CASSGLGVANYGYTF. The CDR3, as DNA: TGCGCCAGCAGCGGTCTTGGAGTGGCTAATTATGGCTACACCTTC.

Only a few counts were recorded for this clone. The chain uses TRBV9 and TRBJ1-6, with D perhaps TRBD1 (5 bases). This CDR3 has 16 residues. The V end lost 4 bases, the J end lost 10 bases, and 21 bases lay between the germline ends. Per the germline V gene, CDR1 is SGDLS and CDR2 is YYNGEE. The CDR3: CASSPSGGGVGSPLHF. For the CDR3, the DNA is TGTGCCAGCAGCCCATCGGGGGGGGGAGTCGGATCACCCCTCCACTTT.

The genes are TRBV15 and TRBJ2-7, with 7 bases identical to TRBD2. J was trimmed by 2 bases and V by 3 bases; bases with no gene match: 4. The CDR3 covers 14 residues. Per the germline V gene, CDR1 is LNHNV and CDR2 is YYDKDF (reference sequence). CDR3 in amino acids: CATSRGEGTYEQYF. For the CDR3, the DNA is TGTGCCACCAGCAGGGGGGAGGGGACCTACGAGCAGTACTTC.

The V gene is TRBV19, the J gene TRBJ1-2, with D possibly TRBD1 on 5 matching bases. This CDR3 contains 13 residues. Per the germline V gene, CDR1 is LNHDA and CDR2 is SQIVND (reference sequence). The ends were cut back, 5 bases at V and 4 bases at J, with 11 bases in the middle. The CDR3 loop reads CASSRPGGYGYTF. CDR3 coding DNA: TGTGCCAGTAGTCGCCCGGGGGGCTATGGCTACACCTTC.

The V call is TRBV9, the J call TRBJ2-4, with 9 bases lining up with TRBD1. In germline, CDR1 is SGDLS, CDR2 YYNGEE. This CDR3 is built from 16 residues. V shed 3 bases, J shed 1 base, and the junction held 5 bases outside the gene matches. The CDR3: CASSANGQGAKNIQYF. CDR3 DNA sequence: TGTGCCAGCAGCGCCAACGGACAGGGGGCCAAAAACATTCAGTACTTC.

J is TRBJ1-5 and V is TRBV27; 9 bases fit TRBD1. Germline V CDR1 and CDR2: MNHEY, SMNVEV (reference sequence). The CDR3 is 15 residues long. J was trimmed by 4 bases and V by 5 bases; bases with no gene match: 6. The CDR3 loop reads CASSPLGTGNQPQHF. In DNA form, the CDR3 reads TGTGCCAGCAGTCCCCTCGGGACAGGGAATCAGCCCCAGCATTTT.

This clone was recorded only once. V and J are TRBV29-1 and TRBJ2-1; tentatively, D is TRBD1 (8 bases). Germline V gene data show CDR1 as SQVTM and CDR2 as ANQGSEA. V lost 6 bases and J lost 4, with 10 bases in between. The length of the CDR3 is 12 residues. CDR3 sequence: CSVQGGYNEQFF. CDR3 coding DNA: TGCAGCGTACAGGGGGGGTACAATGAGCAGTTCTTC.

V usage is TRBV24-1 and J usage is TRBJ2-7; weak D call: TRBD1 (6 bases). Between the trimmed V and J ends, which lost 1 base and 11 bases, there was a span of 11 bases. Germline V gene lookup returns CDR1 KGHDR and CDR2 SFDVKD. The CDR3 is 12 residues long. This CDR3 is CATSDLTGKKYF. The CDR3 DNA reads TGTGCCACCAGTGATTTAACAGGGAAAAAGTACTTC.

To note about this clone: Other DNA sequences in this sample translate to the same CDR3. The V gene is TRBV12-3 or TRBV12-4, the J gene TRBJ2-7; possibly TRBD2 for D (6 bases). The length of the CDR3 is 11 residues. V was cut by 5 bases and J by 7 bases, with 9 bases left in between. The chain's CDR3 is CASSLRGEQYF. CDR3 nucleotides: TGTGCCAGCAGTCTTCGGGGGGAGCAGTACTTC.

V and J are TRBV19 and TRBJ1-2; D unresolved. Trimming took off 7 bases at V and 2 bases at J, with 11 bases between the two ends. Germline loops: CDR1 LNHDA, CDR2 SQIVND (reference sequence). The CDR3 has 13 amino acids. CDR3 protein: CASMAHQNYGYTF. For the CDR3, the DNA is TGTGCCAGTATGGCCCATCAAAACTATGGCTACACCTTC.

This chain joins TRBV7-2 and TRBJ1-3; D remains unclear. The CDR3 is made up of 15 amino acids. Trimming shortened V by 1 base and J by 2 bases, and 9 bases separated the two germline ends. The germline V gene has CDR1 SGHTA and CDR2 FQGNSA. CDR3 sequence reads: CASSLGTVTGNTIYF. For the CDR3, the DNA is TGTGCCAGCAGCTTAGGCACAGTCACTGGAAACACCATATATTTT.

The J gene is TRBJ1-1, the V gene TRBV12-5; no clear D. Per germline, CDR1 LGHNT and CDR2 FRNRAP. The CDR3 spans 17 residues. V lost 0 bases and J lost 0, with 14 bases in between. CDR3 region: CASGLVRQADMNTEAFF. In nucleotides, the CDR3 is TGTGCTAGTGGTTTGGTAAGGCAGGCCGACATGAACACTGAAGCTTTCTTT. The full variable domain, with the rest looked up from reference TRBV12-5 and TRBJ1-1, is DARVTQTPRHKVTEMGQEVTMRCQPILGHNTVFWYRQTMMQGLELLAYFRNRAPLDDSGMPKDRFSAEMPDATLATLKIQPSEPRDSAVYFCASGLVRQADMNTEAFFGQGTRLTVV.

This clone was seen a single time. The CDR3 here is CASSQTGYGYTF. CDR3 bases: TGCGCCAGCAGCCAGACAGGGTATGGCTACACCTTC. The V gene is TRBV5-1, the J gene TRBJ1-2; TRBD1 aligns across 7 bases. Germline V CDR1 and CDR2: SGHRS, YFSETQ. The CDR3 contains 12 residues. Germline trimming cut 4 bases from V and 5 bases from J; bases unmatched to any gene: 2.

This clone was picked up one time. Other DNA sequences in this specimen translate into the identical CDR3. The chain uses TRBV12-3 or TRBV12-4 and TRBJ2-7; D not certain. Deletions cut 4 bases from V and 2 bases from J, with 3 bases between. The CDR3 sequence is 11 residues long. The CDR3 here is CASSSAYEQYF. For the CDR3, the DNA is TGTGCCAGCAGTTCCGCCTACGAGCAGTACTTC.

The chain uses TRBV20-1 and TRBJ2-3, with D maybe TRBD2 (5 bases). The CDR3 has 11 residues. V lost 6 bases and J lost 6, with 10 bases in between. Germline CDR1 and CDR2: DFQATT and SNEGSKA (reference sequence). The CDR3 region has the DNA TGCAGTGCCGTCGAGGGCGATACGCAGTATTTT. This encodes CSAVEGDTQYF.

V and J are TRBV2 and TRBJ1-5; D call uncertain. Germline V CDR1 and CDR2: SNHLY, FYNNEI. The CDR3 totals 13 residues. Trimming removed 8 bases from V and 5 bases from J, with 13 bases in between. DNA of the CDR3: TGTGCCAGCCGCACAGAAGCTGATCAGCCCCAGCATTTT. It codes for CASRTEADQPQHF.

In this sample, this clone turned up once. This rearrangement joins TRBV7-3 to TRBJ2-7; perhaps TRBD1 as D (6 bases). The CDR3 has 13 residues. Germline CDR1 SGHTA, CDR2 FQGTGA. V was trimmed by 4 bases and J by 5 bases, leaving 12 bases between them. This CDR3 is CASSSDSFDEQYF. The CDR3 DNA follows: TGTGCCAGCAGCTCGGACAGTTTTGACGAGCAGTACTTC.